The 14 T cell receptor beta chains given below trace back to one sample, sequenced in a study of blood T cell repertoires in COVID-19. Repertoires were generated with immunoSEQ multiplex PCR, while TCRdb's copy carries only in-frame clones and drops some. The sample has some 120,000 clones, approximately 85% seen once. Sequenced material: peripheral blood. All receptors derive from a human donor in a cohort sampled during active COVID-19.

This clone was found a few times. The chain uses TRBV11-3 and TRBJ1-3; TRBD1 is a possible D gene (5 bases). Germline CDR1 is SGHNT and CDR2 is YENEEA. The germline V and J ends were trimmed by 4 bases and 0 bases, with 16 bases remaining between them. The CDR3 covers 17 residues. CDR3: CASSSQTDHGSGNTIYF. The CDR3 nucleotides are TGTGCCAGCAGCTCCCAGACAGATCACGGCTCTGGAAACACCATATATTTT.

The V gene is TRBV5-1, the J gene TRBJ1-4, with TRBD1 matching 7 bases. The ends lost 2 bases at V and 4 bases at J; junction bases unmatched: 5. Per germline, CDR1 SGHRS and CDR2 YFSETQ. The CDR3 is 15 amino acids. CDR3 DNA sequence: TGCGCCAGCAGCTTTCGAGGGGGCGGTAATGAAAAACTGTTTTTT. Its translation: CASSFRGGGNEKLFF.

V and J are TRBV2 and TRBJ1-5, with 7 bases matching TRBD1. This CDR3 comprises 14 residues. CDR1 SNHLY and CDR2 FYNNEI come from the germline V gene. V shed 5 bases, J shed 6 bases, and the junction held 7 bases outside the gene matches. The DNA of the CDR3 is TGTGCCAGCAGTCGACAGGGACCGGGTCAGCCCCAGCATTTT. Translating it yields CASSRQGPGQPQHF.

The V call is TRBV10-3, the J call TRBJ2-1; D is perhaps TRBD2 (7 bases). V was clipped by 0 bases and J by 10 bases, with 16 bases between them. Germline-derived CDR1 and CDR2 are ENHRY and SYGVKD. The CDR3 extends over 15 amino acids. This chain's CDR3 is CAISESSVQGGEQFF. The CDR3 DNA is TGTGCCATCAGTGAGTCGAGTGTACAGGGAGGGGAGCAGTTCTTC.

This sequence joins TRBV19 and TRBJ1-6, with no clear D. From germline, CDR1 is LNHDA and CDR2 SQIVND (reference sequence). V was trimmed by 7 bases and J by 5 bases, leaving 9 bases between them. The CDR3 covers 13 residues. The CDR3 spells CASKPRDNSPLHF. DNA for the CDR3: TGTGCCAGTAAGCCAAGAGATAATTCACCCCTCCACTTT.

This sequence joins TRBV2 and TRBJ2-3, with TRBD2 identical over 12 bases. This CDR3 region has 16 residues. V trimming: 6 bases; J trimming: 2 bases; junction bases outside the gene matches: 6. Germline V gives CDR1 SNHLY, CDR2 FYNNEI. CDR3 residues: CASRRRLAGATDTQYF. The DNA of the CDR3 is TGTGCCAGCAGAAGGAGACTAGCGGGAGCCACAGATACGCAGTATTTT.

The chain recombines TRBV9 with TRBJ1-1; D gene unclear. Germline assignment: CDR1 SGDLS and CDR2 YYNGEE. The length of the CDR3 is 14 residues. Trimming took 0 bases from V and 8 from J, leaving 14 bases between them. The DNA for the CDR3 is TGTGCCAGCAGCGTAGGAGTGGGCTACAAGGAAGCTTTCTTT. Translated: CASSVGVGYKEAFF.

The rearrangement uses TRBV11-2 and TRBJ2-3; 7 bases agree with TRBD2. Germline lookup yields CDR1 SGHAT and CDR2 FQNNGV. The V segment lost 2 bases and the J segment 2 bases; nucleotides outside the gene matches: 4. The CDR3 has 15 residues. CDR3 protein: CASSLLGLVTDTQYF. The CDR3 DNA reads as TGTGCCAGCAGCTTACTTGGACTAGTCACAGATACGCAGTATTTT.

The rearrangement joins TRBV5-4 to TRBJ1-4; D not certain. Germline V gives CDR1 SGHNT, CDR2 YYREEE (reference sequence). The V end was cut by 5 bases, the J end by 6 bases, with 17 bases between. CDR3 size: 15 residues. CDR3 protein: CASSQARGEHEKLFF. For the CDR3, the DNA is TGTGCCAGCAGTCAGGCTCGGGGAGAGCATGAAAAACTGTTTTTT.

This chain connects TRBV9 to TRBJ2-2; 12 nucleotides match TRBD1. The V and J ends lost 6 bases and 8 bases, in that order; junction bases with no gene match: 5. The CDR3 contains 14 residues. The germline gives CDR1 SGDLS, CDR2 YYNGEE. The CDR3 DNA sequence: TGTGCCAGCACCGGGACAGGGGGCTGGGGGGAGCTGTTTTTT. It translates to CASTGTGGWGELFF.

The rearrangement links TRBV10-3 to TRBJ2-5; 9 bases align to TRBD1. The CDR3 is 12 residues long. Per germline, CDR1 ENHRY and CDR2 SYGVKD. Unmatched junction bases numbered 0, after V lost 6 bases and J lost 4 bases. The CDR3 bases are TGTGCCATCAGGACAGGGGGAGAGACCCAGTACTTC. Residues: CAIRTGGETQYF.

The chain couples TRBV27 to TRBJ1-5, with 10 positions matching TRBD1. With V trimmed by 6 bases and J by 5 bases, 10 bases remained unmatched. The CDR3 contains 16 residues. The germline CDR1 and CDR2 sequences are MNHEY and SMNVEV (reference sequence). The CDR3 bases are TGTGCCAGCAGGTCGAGAGGGGACAGGGGACATCAGCCCCAGCATTTT. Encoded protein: CASRSRGDRGHQPQHF.

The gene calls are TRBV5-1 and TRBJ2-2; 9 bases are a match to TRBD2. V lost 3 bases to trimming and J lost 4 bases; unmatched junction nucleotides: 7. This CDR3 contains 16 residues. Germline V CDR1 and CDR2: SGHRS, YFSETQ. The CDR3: CASSYVAGVPTGELFF. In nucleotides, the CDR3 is TGCGCCAGCAGCTACGTAGCGGGAGTCCCCACCGGGGAGCTGTTTTTT.

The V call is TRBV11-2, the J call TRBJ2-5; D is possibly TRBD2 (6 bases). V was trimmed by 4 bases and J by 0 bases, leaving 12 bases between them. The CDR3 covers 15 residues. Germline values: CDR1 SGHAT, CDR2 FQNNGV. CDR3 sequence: CASSSTTRDQETQYF. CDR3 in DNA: TGTGCCAGCAGCTCCACGACTAGGGACCAAGAGACCCAGTACTTC. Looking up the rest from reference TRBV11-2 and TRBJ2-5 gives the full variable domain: EAGVAQSPRYKIIEKRQSVAFWCNPISGHATLYWYQQILGQGPKLLIQFQNNGVVDDSQLPKDRFSAERLKGVDSTLKIQPAKLEDSAVYLCASSSTTRDQETQYFGPGTRLLVL.